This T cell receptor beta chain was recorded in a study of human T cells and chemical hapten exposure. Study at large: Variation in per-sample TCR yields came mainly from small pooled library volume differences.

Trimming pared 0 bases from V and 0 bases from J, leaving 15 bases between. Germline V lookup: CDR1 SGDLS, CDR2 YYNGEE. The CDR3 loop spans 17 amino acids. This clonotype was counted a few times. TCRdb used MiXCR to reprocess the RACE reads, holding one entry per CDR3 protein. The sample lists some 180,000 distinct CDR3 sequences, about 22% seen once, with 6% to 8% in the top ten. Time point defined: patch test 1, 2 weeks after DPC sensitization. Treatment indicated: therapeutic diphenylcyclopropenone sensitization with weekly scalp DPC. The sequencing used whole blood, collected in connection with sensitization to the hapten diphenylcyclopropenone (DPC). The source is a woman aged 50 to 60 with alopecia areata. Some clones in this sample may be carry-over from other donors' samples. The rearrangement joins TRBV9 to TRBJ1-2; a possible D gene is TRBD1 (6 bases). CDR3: CASSVGLDRAANYGYTF. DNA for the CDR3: TGTGCCAGCAGCGTAGGACTGGACAGAGCAGCTAACTATGGCTACACCTTC.